What follows describes a single T cell receptor (beta chain). Its antigen is currently unknown. This entry belongs to a study of T cell responses to AZD1222 COVID-19 vaccine. Study findings and constraints: Donors were chiefly white British, with a greater number of females, and clonal diversity was perhaps underestimated. Spike-wide coverage was observed for vaccine-associated CD4 TCRs, with dominant responses at 160-218 and 743-854.

The repertoire was sequenced with immunoSEQ multiplex PCR; TCRdb's copy has only in-frame clones and lacks some. The sample has 75,000 to 95,000 clones, more than 90% seen once; the top ten hold 3.5% to 5%. This receptor was taken from an adult in good health. The sequenced sample was peripheral blood, obtained on day 0 of AZD1222 vaccination.

CDR3 nucleotides: TGTGCCAGCAGCTTAGGACAGGGAGCGATCGGCAATCAGCCCCAGCATTTT. This gives the protein CASSLGQGAIGNQPQHF. The chain is built from TRBV11-2 and TRBJ1-5; 7 nucleotides match TRBD1. Trimming took 1 base from V and 2 from J; bases not matched to a gene: 8. Per the germline V gene, CDR1 is SGHAT and CDR2 is FQNNGV. This CDR3 has 17 amino acids.